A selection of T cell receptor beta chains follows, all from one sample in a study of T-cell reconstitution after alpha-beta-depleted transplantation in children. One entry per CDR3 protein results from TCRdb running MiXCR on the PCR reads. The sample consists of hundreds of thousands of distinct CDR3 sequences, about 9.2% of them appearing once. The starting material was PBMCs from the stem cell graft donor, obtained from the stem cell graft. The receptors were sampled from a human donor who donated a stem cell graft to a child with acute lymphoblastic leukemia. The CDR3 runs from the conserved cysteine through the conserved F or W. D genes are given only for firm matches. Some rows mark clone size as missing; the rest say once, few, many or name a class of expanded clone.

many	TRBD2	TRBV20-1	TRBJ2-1	TGCAGTGCTAGAGAAGCGGGACGGTACAATGAGCAGTTCTTC	CSAREAGRYNEQFF
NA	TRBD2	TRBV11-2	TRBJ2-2	TGTGCCAGCAGCTTAAGGAGAGCGGGGGGGATAGACACCGGGGAGCTGTTTTTT	CASSLRRAGGIDTGELFF
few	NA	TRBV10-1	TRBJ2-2	TGCGCCAGCAGGGCAGGAGACAAGAACACCGGGGAGCTGTTTTTT	CASRAGDKNTGELFF
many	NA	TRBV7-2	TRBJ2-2	TGTGCCAGCACCACGAGACCGAACACCGGGGAGCTGTTTTTT	CASTTRPNTGELFF
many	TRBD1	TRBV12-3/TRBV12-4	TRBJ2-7	TGTGCCAGCACTCGGGACAGGGGGTTTGAGGAGCAGTACTTC	CASTRDRGFEEQYF
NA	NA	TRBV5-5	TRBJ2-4	TGTGCCAGGGGCTTGGCCCAGCCCGGGAACATTCAGTACTTC	CARGLAQPGNIQYF
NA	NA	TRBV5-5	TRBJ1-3	TGTGCCAGCAGCTGGGAGCCTGGAAACACCATATATTTT	CASSWEPGNTIYF
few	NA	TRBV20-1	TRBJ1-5	TGCAGTGCGAGAAGGTTGGGGTCTACCAATCAGCCCCAGCATTTT	CSARRLGSTNQPQHF
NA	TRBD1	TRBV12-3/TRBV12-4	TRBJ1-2	TGTGCCAGCAGTTTAGGGGACAGACTTTTCGGGGGCACCTTC	CASSLGDRLFGGTF
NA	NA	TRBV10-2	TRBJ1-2	TGCGCCAGCAGTGACACGACAGCCTATGGCTACACCTTC	CASSDTTAYGYTF
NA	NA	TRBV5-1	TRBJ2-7	TGCGCCAGCAGCCTTATAGTGAGCTCCTACGAGCAGTACTTC	CASSLIVSSYEQYF
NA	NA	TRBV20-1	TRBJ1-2	TGCAGTGCTAGAGTCGGACAGAACTATGGCTACACCTTC	CSARVGQNYGYTF
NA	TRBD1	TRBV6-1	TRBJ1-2	TGTGCCAGCAGTCCCGTACTCCGGGACAGCCTTAGTGGCTACACCTTC	CASSPVLRDSLSGYTF
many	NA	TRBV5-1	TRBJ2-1	TGCGCCAGCAGCTTGGACGGGGGGCAAAACAATGAGCAGTTCTTC	CASSLDGGQNNEQFF
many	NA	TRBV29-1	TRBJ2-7	TGCAGCGTTGCGGAACAGGGCCGAACCTACGAGCAGTACTTC	CSVAEQGRTYEQYF
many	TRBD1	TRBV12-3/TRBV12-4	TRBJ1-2	TGTGCCAGCAGTATACAGGGGGATACCTATGGCTACACCTTC	CASSIQGDTYGYTF
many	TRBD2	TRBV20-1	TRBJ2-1	TGCAGTGCCTTTACTAGCGGGGGGGCCGGGGAGCAGTTCTTC	CSAFTSGGAGEQFF
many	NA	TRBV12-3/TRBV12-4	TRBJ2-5	TGTGCCAGCAGGGACACCGGGAAAAGTGGAGAGACCCAGTACTTC	CASRDTGKSGETQYF
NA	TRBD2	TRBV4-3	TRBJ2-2	TGCGCCAGCAGCCAAGATGCCCTAGCGGGGTTAACCGGGGAGCTGTTTTTT	CASSQDALAGLTGELFF
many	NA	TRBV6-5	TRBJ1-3	TGTGCCAGCAGTTACGGGGTGTCTGGAAACACCATATATTTT	CASSYGVSGNTIYF
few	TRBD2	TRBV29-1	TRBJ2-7	TGCAGCGTTGTGGGACTAGCGGAGACCAACGAGCAGTACTTC	CSVVGLAETNEQYF
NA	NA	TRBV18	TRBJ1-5	TGTGCCAGCTCACCCATAAGGGGCAATCAGCCCCAGCATTTT	CASSPIRGNQPQHF
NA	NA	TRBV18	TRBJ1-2	TGTGCCAGCTCCTCCGGGACGGGGCATGGCTACACCTTC	CASSSGTGHGYTF
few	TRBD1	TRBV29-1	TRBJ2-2	TGCAGCGTGCCGGGACAGGAACAGAACACCGGGGAGCTGTTTTTT	CSVPGQEQNTGELFF
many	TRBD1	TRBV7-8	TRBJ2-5	TGTGCCAGCAGCGGGAACAGGGGATGGAAGACCCAGTACTTC	CASSGNRGWKTQYF
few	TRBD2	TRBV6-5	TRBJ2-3	TGTGCCAGCAGTTTCATTCGGGGTAGCGGGGGGGAAGATACGCAGTATTTT	CASSFIRGSGGEDTQYF
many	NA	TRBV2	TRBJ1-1	TGTGCCAGCAGCGCCGAAAGGAACACTGAAGCTTTCTTT	CASSAERNTEAFF
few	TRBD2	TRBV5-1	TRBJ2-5	TGCGCCAGCAGCTTGGGTAGCGGGGCCGTCCAAGAGACCCAGTACTTC	CASSLGSGAVQETQYF
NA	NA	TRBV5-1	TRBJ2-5	TGCGCCAGCAGCTTGGACAACCAAGAGACCCAGTACTTC	CASSLDNQETQYF
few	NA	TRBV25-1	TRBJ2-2	TGTGCCAGCAGTGAAGTATGGGGGGCGCGAGACACCGGGGAGCTGTTTTTT	CASSEVWGARDTGELFF
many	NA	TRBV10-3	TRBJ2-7	TGTGCCATCAGTGAGTCGACCAAGCGGGTCTCCTACGAGCAGTACTTC	CAISESTKRVSYEQYF
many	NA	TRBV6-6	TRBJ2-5	TGTGCCAGCAGTTCTAGACCCCTGGGGACCCAGTACTTC	CASSSRPLGTQYF
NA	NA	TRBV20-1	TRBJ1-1	TGCAGTGCTAGAGGGCAGGTAAACACTGAAGCTTTCTTT	CSARGQVNTEAFF
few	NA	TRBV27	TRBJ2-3	TGTGCCAGCAGTTTATCGAGGCAGGGAGGCACAGATACGCAGTATTTT	CASSLSRQGGTDTQYF
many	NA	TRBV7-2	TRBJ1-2	TGTGCCAGCAGCTTAGGAAGGGGCTCCGCGTTCGTACATGGCTACACCTTC	CASSLGRGSAFVHGYTF
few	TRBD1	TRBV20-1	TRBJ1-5	TGCAGTGCTATAGGACAGGGTAGCAATCAGCCCCAGCATTTT	CSAIGQGSNQPQHF
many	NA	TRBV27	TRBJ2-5	TGTGCCAGCAGTTCATACGAGACCCAGTACTTC	CASSSYETQYF
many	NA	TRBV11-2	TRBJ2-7	TGTGCCAGCAGCACAAACAGTCTTTCCTACGAGCAGTACTTC	CASSTNSLSYEQYF
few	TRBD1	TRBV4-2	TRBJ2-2	TGTGCCAGCAGCCATACGACAGGGCACACCGGGGAGCTGTTTTTT	CASSHTTGHTGELFF
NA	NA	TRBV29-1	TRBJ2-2	TGCAGCGTTGAGGGCAGGGAAAACACCGGGGAGCTGTTTTTT	CSVEGRENTGELFF
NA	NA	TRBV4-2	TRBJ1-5	TGTGCCAGCAGCCCGGCCGGCAACAGGCCATATAGCAATCAGCCCCAGCATTTT	CASSPAGNRPYSNQPQHF
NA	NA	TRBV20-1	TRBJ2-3	TGCAGTGCTAGATTCGGGGTGAGGGCAGATACGCAGTATTTT	CSARFGVRADTQYF
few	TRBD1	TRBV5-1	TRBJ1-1	TGCGCCAGCAGCTTAGGGACAGGGGGTGAAGCTTTCTTT	CASSLGTGGEAFF
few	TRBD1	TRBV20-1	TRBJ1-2	TGCAGTGCTTTCGACAGGGATTATGGCTACACCTTC	CSAFDRDYGYTF
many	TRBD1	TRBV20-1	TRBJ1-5	TGCAGTGCTAGAGATGGAGGGAGGGGGCAAGGCAATCAGCCCCAGCATTTT	CSARDGGRGQGNQPQHF
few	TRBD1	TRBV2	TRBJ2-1	TGTGCCAGCAGTGAAGGGGACAGTGAGCAGTTCTTC	CASSEGDSEQFF
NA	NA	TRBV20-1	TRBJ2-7	TGCAGTGCTAGAGCCGACGGGTACGAGCAGTACTTC	CSARADGYEQYF
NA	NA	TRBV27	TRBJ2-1	TGTGCCAGCAGTTTATTCTTCCGTATACAGGAGCAGTTCTTC	CASSLFFRIQEQFF
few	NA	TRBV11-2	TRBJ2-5	TGTGCCAGCAGCCCAGGACCGGGACTCCAAGAGACCCAGTACTTC	CASSPGPGLQETQYF
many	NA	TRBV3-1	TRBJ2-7	TGTGCCAGCAGCCAAGCCGGAATGTTTGGTGCCTACGAGCAGTACTTC	CASSQAGMFGAYEQYF
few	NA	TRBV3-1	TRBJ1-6	TGTGCCAGCAGCCCGAAACCGGACGCGAATTCACCCCTCCACTTT	CASSPKPDANSPLHF
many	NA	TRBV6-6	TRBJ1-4	TGTGCCAGCAGTTCACAGGGAGGTGAAAAACTGTTTTTT	CASSSQGGEKLFF
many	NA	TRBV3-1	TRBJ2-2	TGTGCCAGCAGCCTCCTTACCGGGGAGCTGTTTTTT	CASSLLTGELFF
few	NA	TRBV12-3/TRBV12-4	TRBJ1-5	TGTGCCAGCAAAGGGGGGCTCTATCAGCCCCAGCATTTT	CASKGGLYQPQHF